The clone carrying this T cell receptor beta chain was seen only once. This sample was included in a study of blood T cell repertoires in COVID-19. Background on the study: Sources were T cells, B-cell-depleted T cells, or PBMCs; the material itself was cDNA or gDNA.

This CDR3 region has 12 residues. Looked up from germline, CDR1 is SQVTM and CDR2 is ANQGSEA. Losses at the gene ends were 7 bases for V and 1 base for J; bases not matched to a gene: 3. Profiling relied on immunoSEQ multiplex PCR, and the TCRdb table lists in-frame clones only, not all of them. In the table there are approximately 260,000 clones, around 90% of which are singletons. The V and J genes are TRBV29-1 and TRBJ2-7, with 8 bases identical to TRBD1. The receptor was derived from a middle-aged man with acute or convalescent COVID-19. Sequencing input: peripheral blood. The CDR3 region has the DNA TGCAGCGCCGGACAGGGATCCTACGAGCAGTACTTC. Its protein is CSAGQGSYEQYF.